A selection of T cell receptor beta chains follows, all from one sample in a study of OX40 agonist ivuxolimab in advanced cancers. Assay used: immunoSEQ multiplex PCR; TCRdb lists only in-frame clones, some missing. Of around 63,000 clones in the sample, about nine tenths were seen once. The sequences come from CD4+ or CD8+ T cells sorted from blood, collected in a trial of the OX40 agonist ivuxolimab. These receptors were obtained from an adult with an advanced solid tumor such as melanoma, head and neck, liver or kidney cancer. Both conserved end residues are part of each CDR3. Fields, in order: clone size, V gene, D gene, J gene, CDR3 protein, CDR3 DNA. D genes are given only for firm matches. Size is omitted from some rows. Given values are once, few, many or a class for expanded clones.

>NA|TRBV9|NA|TRBJ1-2
CASSHGTDYGYTF
TGTGCCAGCAGCCATGGGACGGACTATGGCTACACCTTC
>NA|TRBV7-9|NA|TRBJ2-5
CASSGTPAADQYF
TGTGCCAGCAGCGGGACTCCGGCTGCCGACCAGTACTTC
>once|TRBV6-6|NA|TRBJ2-3
CASSYSKSTDTQYF
TGTGCCAGCAGTTACTCCAAAAGCACAGATACGCAGTATTTT
>NA|TRBV6-5|TRBD2|TRBJ2-7
CASSLGTTPYEQYF
TGTGCCAGCAGTTTGGGGACTACTCCCTACGAGCAGTACTTC
>NA|TRBV30|TRBD2|TRBJ2-2
CACTSGTNTGELFF
TGTGCCTGCACAAGCGGGACGAACACCGGGGAGCTGTTTTTT
>NA|TRBV6-6|NA|TRBJ2-7
CASSPPRGSVEQQYF
TGTGCCAGCAGCCCCCCGCGGGGATCGGTGGAGCAGCAGTACTTC
>few|TRBV28|NA|TRBJ2-1
CASRVVSWESGEQFF
TGTGCCAGCAGAGTCGTTTCGTGGGAGAGTGGGGAGCAGTTCTTC
>NA|TRBV13|TRBD2|TRBJ2-7
CASSFQRETNEQYF
TGTGCCAGCAGCTTCCAGCGGGAGACCAACGAGCAGTACTTC
>NA|TRBV5-4|NA|TRBJ2-7
CASSLGVGAYEQYF
TGTGCCAGCAGCTTGGGCGTGGGAGCCTACGAGCAGTACTTC
>NA|TRBV27|NA|TRBJ1-3
CASSFRGGNTIYF
TGTGCCAGCAGTTTCAGGGGTGGAAACACCATATATTTT
>NA|TRBV7-9|NA|TRBJ2-1
CASSSDSDAGSRYNEQFF
TGTGCCAGCAGCTCGGATTCGGACGCCGGGAGTCGGTACAATGAGCAGTTCTTC
>NA|TRBV11-2|NA|TRBJ2-2
CASSPSSLARGELFF
TGTGCCAGCAGCCCCAGTAGTCTAGCGAGAGGGGAGCTGTTTTTT
>NA|TRBV4-1|NA|TRBJ2-7
CASSQDYMHPYEQYF
TGCGCCAGCAGCCAAGACTATATGCACCCCTACGAGCAGTACTTC
>NA|TRBV5-5|TRBD1|TRBJ2-7
CASSPQTGGGYEQYF
TGTGCCAGCAGCCCTCAGACAGGGGGCGGATACGAGCAGTACTTC
>NA|TRBV5-1|NA|TRBJ2-7
CASSLAGTPYEQYF
TGCGCCAGCAGCTTGGCCGGGACCCCCTACGAGCAGTACTTC
>NA|TRBV27|TRBD2|TRBJ2-5
CASRIAGGEAQYF
TGTGCCAGCAGAATAGCGGGGGGAGAGGCCCAGTACTTC
>NA|TRBV5-8|TRBD1|TRBJ1-4
CASSTWTGRKFF
TGTGCCAGCAGCACCTGGACAGGGAGAAAGTTTTTT
>NA|TRBV9|NA|TRBJ2-3
CASSAGEGPDTQYF
TGTGCCAGCAGCGCAGGGGAGGGCCCAGATACGCAGTATTTT
>NA|TRBV4-1|NA|TRBJ1-1
CASSQEAGANTEAFF
TGCGCCAGCAGCCAAGAAGCAGGGGCGAACACTGAAGCTTTCTTT
>NA|TRBV10-2|NA|TRBJ2-7
CASSAGSSYEQYF
TGCGCCAGCAGTGCGGGCTCCTCCTACGAGCAGTACTTC
>NA|TRBV6-1|TRBD2|TRBJ2-2
CASTELAGTGELFF
TGTGCCAGCACCGAGCTAGCGGGTACCGGGGAGCTGTTTTTT
>NA|TRBV9|NA|TRBJ2-7
CASSVGSSNEQYF
TGTGCCAGCAGCGTAGGGAGTAGTAACGAGCAGTACTTC
>NA|TRBV9|NA|TRBJ2-3
CASSVAWRGTDTQYF
TGTGCCAGCAGCGTAGCTTGGCGGGGCACAGATACGCAGTATTTT
>NA|TRBV12-5|NA|TRBJ1-2
CASGGIGGHGYTF
TGTGCTAGTGGTGGGATTGGGGGTCATGGCTACACCTTC
>NA|TRBV2|NA|TRBJ2-5
CASTGTVETQYF
TGTGCCAGCACCGGGACCGTGGAGACCCAGTACTTC
>NA|TRBV10-3|TRBD1|TRBJ1-1
CAISEPKTGGTEAFF
TGTGCCATCAGTGAGCCCAAGACAGGGGGCACTGAAGCTTTCTTT
>NA|TRBV28|TRBD1|TRBJ2-7
CASSLKGAYEQYF
TGTGCCAGCAGTTTAAAGGGGGCGTACGAGCAGTACTTC
>NA|TRBV28|TRBD1|TRBJ2-3
CASSLEQGGSTDTQYF
TGTGCCAGCAGTTTGGAACAGGGGGGTAGCACAGATACGCAGTATTTT
>NA|TRBV27|NA|TRBJ1-4
CASSLGIATNEKLFF
TGTGCCAGCAGTTTAGGGATTGCAACTAATGAAAAACTGTTTTTT
>NA|TRBV4-1|NA|TRBJ2-7
CASSQDPRAYEQYF
TGCGCCAGCAGCCAAGATCCCCGCGCCTACGAGCAGTACTTC
>NA|TRBV9|TRBD2|TRBJ2-3
CASSVPELAATDTQYF
TGTGCCAGCAGCGTCCCTGAGCTAGCGGCCACAGATACGCAGTATTTT
>NA|TRBV5-4|NA|TRBJ2-7
CASSLGTSFYEQYF
TGTGCCAGCAGCTTGGGGACATCCTTCTACGAGCAGTACTTC
>NA|TRBV9|TRBD2|TRBJ2-5
CASSLAGYEETQYF
TGTGCCAGCAGCCTAGCGGGATACGAAGAGACCCAGTACTTC
>NA|TRBV5-1|TRBD2|TRBJ2-7
CASSLASGEGYEQYF
TGCGCCAGCAGCCTCGCAAGCGGGGAGGGCTACGAGCAGTACTTC
>NA|TRBV6-1|NA|TRBJ1-1
CASSYAGPEAFF
TGTGCCAGCAGCTACGCGGGTCCTGAAGCTTTCTTT
>once|TRBV6-6|TRBD2|TRBJ2-1
CASSRTSGTYNEQFF
TGTGCCAGCAGCCGGACTAGCGGGACCTACAATGAGCAGTTCTTC
>once|TRBV7-9|NA|TRBJ2-3
CASSSSFSDAVPSTDTQYF
TGTGCCAGCAGCTCCAGTTTCTCCGATGCGGTCCCTAGCACAGATACGCAGTATTTT
>NA|TRBV18|NA|TRBJ2-1
CASSPDNYEQFF
TGTGCCAGCTCACCCGACAACTATGAGCAGTTCTTC
>once|TRBV27|NA|TRBJ2-5
CASSLFNSGYQETQYF
TGTGCCAGCAGTTTGTTCAACTCAGGGTACCAAGAGACCCAGTACTTC
>NA|TRBV30|NA|TRBJ2-2
CAWTPGQIGGELFF
TGTGCCTGGACCCCAGGACAGATAGGGGGGGAGCTGTTTTTT
>NA|TRBV10-3|NA|TRBJ2-4
CAISDGGSGDIQYF
TGTGCCATCAGTGATGGGGGTTCGGGGGACATTCAGTACTTC
>once|TRBV5-1|NA|TRBJ2-2
CASSQESTGELFF
TGCGCCAGCAGCCAAGAAAGTACCGGGGAGCTGTTTTTT
>NA|TRBV19|NA|TRBJ1-5
CASTVHPNQPQHF
TGTGCCAGTACCGTCCACCCTAATCAGCCCCAGCATTTT
>NA|TRBV19|NA|TRBJ2-1
CASSMGGLGEQFF
TGTGCCAGTAGTATGGGGGGGCTCGGTGAGCAGTTCTTC
>NA|TRBV28|TRBD1|TRBJ1-5
CASSPRGRGANQPQHF
TGTGCCAGCAGTCCCAGGGGGCGCGGGGCCAATCAGCCCCAGCATTTT
>NA|TRBV19|TRBD1|TRBJ2-7
CASSMLAGQAIYEQYF
TGTGCCAGTAGTATGTTGGCGGGACAGGCCATCTACGAGCAGTACTTC
>few|TRBV20-1|NA|TRBJ1-1
CSARTEAFF
TGCAGTGCTCGGACTGAAGCTTTCTTT